This is a list of T cell receptor beta chains from one sample in a study of regulatory T cells in long-lasting Graves disease. Each CDR3 protein is one row after TCRdb ran MiXCR on the multiplex PCR reads. The repertoire has under 500,000 distinct CDR3 sequences, less than 25% of them found once; the top ten carry around 21%. The specimen comprised peripheral blood mononuclear cells (PBMCs), sampled when the disease was refractory, from a patient treated with antithyroid drugs. The source of these receptors is a female donor with Graves disease. The CDR3 runs from the conserved cysteine through the conserved F or W. D genes are given only for firm matches. The listing skips clone size in some rows; elsewhere it reads once, few, many or a size class.

j_call,d_call,v_call,clone_size,cdr3_aa,cdr3_nt
TRBJ2-3,-,TRBV11-2,few,CASSYGQSTDTQYF,TGTGCCAGCAGCTACGGGCAGAGCACAGATACGCAGTATTTT
TRBJ1-2,TRBD1,TRBV6-1,once,CASSLRRDRGHYGYTF,TGTGCCAGCAGTCTTCGCCGGGACAGGGGTCACTATGGCTACACCTTC
TRBJ2-5,TRBD1,TRBV10-3,once,CAISAGDRGFQETQYF,TGTGCCATCAGTGCGGGGGACAGGGGATTCCAAGAGACCCAGTACTTC
TRBJ2-1,-,TRBV5-1,few,CASSLELSSQEQFF,TGCGCCAGCAGCTTGGAATTGTCTAGCCAAGAGCAGTTCTTC
TRBJ2-7,-,TRBV2,many,CASMRRDEQYF,TGTGCCAGCATGAGGAGAGACGAGCAGTACTTC
TRBJ2-7,-,TRBV20-1,-,CSYGFVQGEQYF,TGCAGTTACGGCTTCGTCCAAGGGGAGCAGTACTTC
TRBJ2-2,TRBD1,TRBV6-2/TRBV6-3,-,CASRTPGGRTSPANTGELFF,TGTGCCAGCAGGACACCAGGGGGCCGGACCTCACCCGCGAACACCGGGGAGCTGTTTTTT
TRBJ2-2,TRBD1,TRBV6-2/TRBV6-3,-,CASSYTGGRSTGELFF,TGTGCCAGCAGTTACACAGGGGGCAGGTCAACCGGGGAGCTGTTTTTT
TRBJ2-1,-,TRBV27,-,CASRIGDNEQFF,TGTGCCAGCAGGATCGGGGACAATGAGCAGTTCTTC
TRBJ1-2,-,TRBV3-1,many,CASSQGRVQGGYTF,TGTGCCAGCAGCCAAGGCAGGGTTCAAGGCGGCTACACCTTC
TRBJ2-7,-,TRBV7-9,many,CASSLFSDYSYEQYF,TGTGCCAGCAGCTTATTCTCGGATTACTCCTACGAGCAGTACTTC
TRBJ1-1,-,TRBV19,few,CASSTMTGVEAFF,TGTGCCAGTAGTACCATGACAGGAGTTGAAGCTTTCTTT
TRBJ1-1,-,TRBV10-3,few,CAIADGTNTEAFF,TGTGCCATTGCGGACGGAACGAACACTGAAGCTTTCTTT
TRBJ2-7,TRBD2,TRBV10-3,many,CATIGTSGSSEQYF,TGTGCCACGATTGGGACTAGCGGGAGTTCCGAGCAGTACTTC
TRBJ2-5,TRBD2,TRBV7-2,many,CASSLENGRGKTQYF,TGTGCCAGCAGCTTAGAGAACGGGAGGGGAAAGACCCAGTACTTC
TRBJ2-5,-,TRBV20-1,-,CSARVVGVADRSIETQYF,TGCAGTGCTAGAGTGGTAGGTGTGGCCGACAGGAGCATAGAGACCCAGTACTTC
TRBJ2-7,-,TRBV20-1,few,CSARRTSSSYEQYF,TGCAGTGCTAGACGAACTAGTTCCTCCTACGAGCAGTACTTC
TRBJ2-5,-,TRBV6-1,many,CASSTGGPPLAQYF,TGTGCCAGCAGTACCGGGGGGCCACCTTTGGCCCAGTACTTC
TRBJ1-1,-,TRBV6-5,many,CASSYSLLLNTEAFF,TGTGCCAGCAGTTACTCGCTGCTGCTGAACACTGAAGCTTTCTTT
TRBJ2-7,-,TRBV10-2,-,CASSDNSPGLYEQYF,TGCGCCAGCAGCGATAATTCCCCTGGGCTGTACGAGCAGTACTTC
TRBJ1-5,-,TRBV7-2,few,CASSLGSGAVNQPQHF,TGTGCCAGCAGCTTAGGGTCGGGCGCGGTCAATCAGCCCCAGCATTTT
TRBJ2-7,-,TRBV7-2,many,CASSLNRGSYEQYF,TGTGCCAGCAGCTTAAATCGGGGGTCCTACGAGCAGTACTTC
TRBJ2-2,-,TRBV7-2,-,CASSSWSGELFF,TGTGCCAGCAGCTCATGGTCCGGGGAGCTGTTTTTT
TRBJ1-6,TRBD1,TRBV7-8,few,CASSLLAGTGDSPLHF,TGTGCCAGCAGCTTGTTGGCGGGGACAGGGGATTCACCCCTCCACTTT
TRBJ2-5,-,TRBV6-5,many,CASSLGRGVRETQYF,TGTGCCAGCAGTTTGGGACGCGGGGTCAGGGAGACCCAGTACTTC
TRBJ2-5,-,TRBV7-2,many,CASSLGGVETQYF,TGTGCCAGCAGCCTAGGGGGAGTTGAGACCCAGTACTTC
TRBJ1-6,-,TRBV7-8,few,CASSLGGGITPLHF,TGTGCCAGCAGCTTAGGGGGAGGGATAACACCCCTCCACTTT
TRBJ2-2,-,TRBV12-5,once,CARWWEAVSPVANTGELFF,TGTGCTAGATGGTGGGAGGCGGTTAGCCCCGTAGCGAACACCGGGGAGCTGTTTTTT
TRBJ2-7,TRBD1,TRBV6-2/TRBV6-3,few,CASSRRGQGVGSYEQYF,TGTGCCAGCAGTCGGAGGGGACAGGGGGTGGGGTCCTACGAGCAGTACTTC
TRBJ1-4,TRBD1,TRBV6-2/TRBV6-3,many,CASSYLRGGNEKLFF,TGTGCCAGCAGTTACCTCCGAGGGGGCAATGAAAAACTGTTTTTT
TRBJ2-7,TRBD2,TRBV28,few,CASRPVGTSGRYEQYF,TGTGCCAGCAGGCCCGTGGGGACTAGCGGGAGGTACGAGCAGTACTTC
TRBJ1-4,-,TRBV7-9,few,CASSLAVLLPEKLFF,TGTGCCAGCAGCTTAGCCGTCCTCCTACCGGAAAAACTGTTTTTT
TRBJ2-5,TRBD1,TRBV19,-,CASSITGGDETQYF,TGTGCCAGTAGTATCACAGGGGGCGACGAGACCCAGTACTTC
TRBJ2-5,TRBD1,TRBV10-3,many,CAISESKGAPLETQYF,TGTGCCATCAGTGAGTCGAAGGGGGCGCCTTTGGAGACCCAGTACTTC
TRBJ2-7,TRBD2,TRBV12-3/TRBV12-4,-,CASSLLSGGYGQYF,TGTGCCAGCAGTTTATTAAGCGGGGGTTACGGGCAGTACTTC
TRBJ1-2,-,TRBV27,many,CASSFLGAGGYTF,TGTGCCAGCAGTTTTTTGGGGGCGGGTGGCTACACCTTC
TRBJ2-7,TRBD2,TRBV7-2,few,CASSLGTSGREFSYEQYF,TGTGCCAGCAGCTTAGGGACTAGCGGGAGGGAATTCTCCTACGAGCAGTACTTC
TRBJ2-7,TRBD1,TRBV13,many,CASSLDRGTYEQYF,TGTGCCAGCAGCTTGGACAGGGGGACCTACGAGCAGTACTTC
TRBJ1-2,-,TRBV28,many,CASTLSSNYGYTF,TGTGCCAGCACCCTTTCCTCTAACTATGGCTACACCTTC
TRBJ1-5,-,TRBV19,-,CASRKNREGQPQHF,TGTGCCAGTAGAAAGAACAGGGAAGGGCAGCCCCAGCATTTT
TRBJ2-7,TRBD1,TRBV7-2,few,CASSLEGTASYEQYF,TGTGCCAGCAGCCTGGAAGGGACAGCCTCCTACGAGCAGTACTTC
TRBJ2-2,TRBD2,TRBV27,-,CASTGLAGLNTGELFF,TGTGCCAGCACTGGCCTAGCGGGATTGAACACCGGGGAGCTGTTTTTT
TRBJ2-1,-,TRBV27,-,CASRGRPGVSEQFF,TGTGCCAGCAGGGGGAGGCCGGGGGTAAGTGAGCAGTTCTTC